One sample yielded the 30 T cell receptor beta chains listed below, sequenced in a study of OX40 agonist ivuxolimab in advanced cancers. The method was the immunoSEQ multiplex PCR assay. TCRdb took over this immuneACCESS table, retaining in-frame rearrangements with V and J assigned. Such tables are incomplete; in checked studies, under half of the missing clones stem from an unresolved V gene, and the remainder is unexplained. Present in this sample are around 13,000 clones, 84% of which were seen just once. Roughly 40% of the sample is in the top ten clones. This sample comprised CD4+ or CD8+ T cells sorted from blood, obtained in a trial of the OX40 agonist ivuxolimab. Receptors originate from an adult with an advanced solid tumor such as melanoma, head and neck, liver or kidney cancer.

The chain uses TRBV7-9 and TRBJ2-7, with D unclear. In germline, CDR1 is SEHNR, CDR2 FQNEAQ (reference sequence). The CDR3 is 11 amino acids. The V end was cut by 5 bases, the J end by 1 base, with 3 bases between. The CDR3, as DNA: TGTGCCAGCAGCCGATCCTACGAGCAGTACTTC. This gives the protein CASSRSYEQYF.

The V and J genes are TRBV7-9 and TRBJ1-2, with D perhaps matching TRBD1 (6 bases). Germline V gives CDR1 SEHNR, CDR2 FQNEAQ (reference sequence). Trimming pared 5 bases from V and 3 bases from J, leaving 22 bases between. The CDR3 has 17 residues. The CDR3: CASSPKTDSYIHYGYTF. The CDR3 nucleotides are TGTGCCAGCAGCCCAAAAACGGACAGCTATATTCACTATGGCTACACCTTC.

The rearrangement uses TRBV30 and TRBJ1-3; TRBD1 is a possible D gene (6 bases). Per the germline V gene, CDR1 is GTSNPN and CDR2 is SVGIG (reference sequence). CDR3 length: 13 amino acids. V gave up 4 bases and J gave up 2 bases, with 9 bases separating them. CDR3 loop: CAWKGGPGNTIYF. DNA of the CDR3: TGTGCCTGGAAGGGGGGGCCTGGAAACACCATATATTTT. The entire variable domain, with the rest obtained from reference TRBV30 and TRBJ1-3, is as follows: SQTIHQWPATLVQPVGSPLSLECTVEGTSNPNLYWYRQAAGRGLQLLFYSVGIGQISSEVPQNLSASRPQDRQFILSSKKLLLSDSGFYLCAWKGGPGNTIYFGEGSWLTVV.

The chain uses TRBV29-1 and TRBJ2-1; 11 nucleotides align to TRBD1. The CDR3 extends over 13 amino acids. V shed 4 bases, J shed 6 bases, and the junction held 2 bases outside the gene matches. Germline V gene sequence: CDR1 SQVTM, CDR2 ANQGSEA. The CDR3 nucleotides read TGCAGCGTTGTAGGACAGGGGGCCAATGAGCAGTTCTTC. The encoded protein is CSVVGQGANEQFF.

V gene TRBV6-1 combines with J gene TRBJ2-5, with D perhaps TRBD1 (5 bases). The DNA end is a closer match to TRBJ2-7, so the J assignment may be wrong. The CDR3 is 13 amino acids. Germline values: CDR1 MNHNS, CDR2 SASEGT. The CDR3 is CASSEWFQGEQYF. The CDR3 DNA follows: TGTGCCAGCAGTGAATGGTTCCAGGGCGAGCAGTACTTC.

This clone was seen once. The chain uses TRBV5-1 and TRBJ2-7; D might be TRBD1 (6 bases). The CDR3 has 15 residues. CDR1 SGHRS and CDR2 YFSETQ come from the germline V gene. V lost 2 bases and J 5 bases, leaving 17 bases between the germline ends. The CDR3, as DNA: TGCGCCAGCAGCTTACAGGGACGGCGTCCGGACGAGCAGTACTTC. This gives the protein CASSLQGRRPDEQYF.

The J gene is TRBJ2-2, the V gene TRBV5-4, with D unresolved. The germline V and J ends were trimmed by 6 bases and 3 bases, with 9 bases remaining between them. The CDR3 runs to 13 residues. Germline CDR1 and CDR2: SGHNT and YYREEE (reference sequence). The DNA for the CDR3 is TGTGCCAGCACCATGGGGTACACCGGGGAGCTGTTTTTT. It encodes CASTMGYTGELFF.

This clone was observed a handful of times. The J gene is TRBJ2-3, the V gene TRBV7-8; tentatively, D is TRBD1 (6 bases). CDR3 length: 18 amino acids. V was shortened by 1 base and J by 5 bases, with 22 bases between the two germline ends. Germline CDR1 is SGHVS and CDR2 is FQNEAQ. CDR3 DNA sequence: TGTGCCAGCAGCTTAGTGGGGGCAGGGAATGATTGGAGAGATACGCAGTATTTT. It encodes CASSLVGAGNDWRDTQYF.

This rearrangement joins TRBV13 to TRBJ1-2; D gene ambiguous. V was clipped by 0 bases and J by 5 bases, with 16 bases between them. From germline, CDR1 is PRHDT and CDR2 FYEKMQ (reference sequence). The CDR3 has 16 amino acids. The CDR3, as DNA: TGTGCCAGCAGCTTAGGCCCCCGGGAGCCCGAGTATGGCTACACCTTC. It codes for CASSLGPREPEYGYTF.

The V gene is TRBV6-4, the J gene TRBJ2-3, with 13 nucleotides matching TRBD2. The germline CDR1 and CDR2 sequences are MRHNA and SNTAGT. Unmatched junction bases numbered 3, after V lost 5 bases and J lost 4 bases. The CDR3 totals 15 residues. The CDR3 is CASSILAGGPDTQYF. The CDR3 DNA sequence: TGTGCCAGCAGTATACTAGCGGGGGGGCCAGATACGCAGTATTTT.

As DNA, the CDR3 is TGTGCCAGCAGCTTTAAAAGCTCCTACAATGAGCAGTTCTTC. Translation: CASSFKSSYNEQFF. The rearrangement joins TRBV7-9 to TRBJ2-1; D unresolved. Germline CDR1 is SEHNR and CDR2 is FQNEAQ (reference sequence). Trimming stripped 3 bases from V and 0 bases from J, with 6 bases between. The CDR3 extends over 14 amino acids.

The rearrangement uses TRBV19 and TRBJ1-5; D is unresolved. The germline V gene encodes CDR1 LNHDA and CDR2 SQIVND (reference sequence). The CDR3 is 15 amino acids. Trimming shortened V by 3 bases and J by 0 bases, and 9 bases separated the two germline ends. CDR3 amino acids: CASSMKQYSNQPQHF. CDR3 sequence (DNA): TGTGCCAGTAGTATGAAACAGTATAGCAATCAGCCCCAGCATTTT.

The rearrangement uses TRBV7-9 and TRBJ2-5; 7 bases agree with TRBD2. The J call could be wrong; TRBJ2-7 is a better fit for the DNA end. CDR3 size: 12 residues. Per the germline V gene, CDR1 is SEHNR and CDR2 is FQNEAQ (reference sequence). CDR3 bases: TGTGCCGTGGGACTAAACTCCTACGAGCAGTACTTC. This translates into CAVGLNSYEQYF.

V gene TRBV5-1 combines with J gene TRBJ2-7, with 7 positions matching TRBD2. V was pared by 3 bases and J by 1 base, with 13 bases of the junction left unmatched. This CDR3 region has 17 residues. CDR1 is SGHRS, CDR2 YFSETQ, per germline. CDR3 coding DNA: TGCGCCAGCAGCTCGGGATCAATTAGCGGGTTTTCCTACGAGCAGTACTTC. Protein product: CASSSGSISGFSYEQYF.

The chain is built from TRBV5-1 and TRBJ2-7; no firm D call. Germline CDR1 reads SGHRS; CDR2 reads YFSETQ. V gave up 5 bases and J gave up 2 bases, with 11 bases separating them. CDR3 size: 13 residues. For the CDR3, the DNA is TGCGCCAGCAGAAACACAATACCCTACGAGCAGTACTTC. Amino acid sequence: CASRNTIPYEQYF.

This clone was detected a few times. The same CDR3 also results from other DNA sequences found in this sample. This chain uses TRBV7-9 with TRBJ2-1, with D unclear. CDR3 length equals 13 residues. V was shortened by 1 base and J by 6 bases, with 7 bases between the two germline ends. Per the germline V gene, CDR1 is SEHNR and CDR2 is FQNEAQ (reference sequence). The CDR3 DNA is TGTGCCAGCAGCTTAGTGGCAGTCAATGAGCAGTTCTTC. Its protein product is CASSLVAVNEQFF.

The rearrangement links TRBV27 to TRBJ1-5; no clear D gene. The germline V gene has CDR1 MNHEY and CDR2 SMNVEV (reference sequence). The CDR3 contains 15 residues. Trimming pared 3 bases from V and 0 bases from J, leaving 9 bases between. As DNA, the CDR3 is TGTGCCAGCAGTTTCGGACCGTCTAGCAATCAGCCCCAGCATTTT. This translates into CASSFGPSSNQPQHF.

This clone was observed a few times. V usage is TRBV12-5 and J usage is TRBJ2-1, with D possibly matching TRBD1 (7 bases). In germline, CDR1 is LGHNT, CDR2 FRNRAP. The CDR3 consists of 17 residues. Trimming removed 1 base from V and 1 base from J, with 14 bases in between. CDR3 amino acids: CASGLDSGGTSYNEQFF. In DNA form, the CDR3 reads TGTGCTAGTGGTTTGGACTCAGGGGGGACTTCCTACAATGAGCAGTTCTTC.

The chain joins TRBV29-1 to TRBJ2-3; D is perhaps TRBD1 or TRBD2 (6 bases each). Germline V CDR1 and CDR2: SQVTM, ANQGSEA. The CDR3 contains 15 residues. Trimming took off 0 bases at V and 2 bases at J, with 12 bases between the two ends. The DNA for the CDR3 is TGCAGCGTTGAAGATGGGGGGCGATACACAGATACGCAGTATTTT. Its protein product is CSVEDGGRYTDTQYF.

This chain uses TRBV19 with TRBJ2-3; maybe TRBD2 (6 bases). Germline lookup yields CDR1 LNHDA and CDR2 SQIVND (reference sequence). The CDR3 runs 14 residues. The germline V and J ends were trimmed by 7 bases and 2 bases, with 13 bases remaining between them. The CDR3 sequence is CASTPQGLTDTQYF. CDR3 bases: TGTGCCAGTACCCCGCAGGGACTCACAGATACGCAGTATTTT.

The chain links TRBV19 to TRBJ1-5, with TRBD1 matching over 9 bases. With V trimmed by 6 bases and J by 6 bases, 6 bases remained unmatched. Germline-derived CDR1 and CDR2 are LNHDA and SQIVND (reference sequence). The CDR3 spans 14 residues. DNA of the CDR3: TGTGCCAGTAGCTTACAGGGGGCGACTCAGCCCCAGCATTTT. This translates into CASSLQGATQPQHF.

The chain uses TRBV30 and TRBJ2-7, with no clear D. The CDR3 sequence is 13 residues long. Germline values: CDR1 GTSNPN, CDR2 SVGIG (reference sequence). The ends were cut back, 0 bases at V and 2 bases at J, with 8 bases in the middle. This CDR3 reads CAWSVVFTYEQYF. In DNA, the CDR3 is TGTGCCTGGAGTGTCGTTTTTACCTACGAGCAGTACTTC.

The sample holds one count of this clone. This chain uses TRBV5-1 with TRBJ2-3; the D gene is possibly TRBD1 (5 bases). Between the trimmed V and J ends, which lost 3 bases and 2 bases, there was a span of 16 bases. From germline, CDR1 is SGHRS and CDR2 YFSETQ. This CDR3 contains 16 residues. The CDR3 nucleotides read TGCGCCAGCAGCTACAACAGGAATCCCCCCACAGATACGCAGTATTTT. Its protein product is CASSYNRNPPTDTQYF.

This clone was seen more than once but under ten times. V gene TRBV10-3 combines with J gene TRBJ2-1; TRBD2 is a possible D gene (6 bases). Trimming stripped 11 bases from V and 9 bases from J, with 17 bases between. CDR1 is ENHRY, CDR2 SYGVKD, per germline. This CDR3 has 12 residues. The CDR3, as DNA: TGTGCCTCCTGGGGAGGAGAGGTTGAGCAGTTCTTC. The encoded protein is CASWGGEVEQFF.

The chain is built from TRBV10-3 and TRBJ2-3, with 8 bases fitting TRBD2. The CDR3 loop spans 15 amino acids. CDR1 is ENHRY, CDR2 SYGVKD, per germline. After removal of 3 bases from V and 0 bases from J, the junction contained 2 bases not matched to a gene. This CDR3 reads CAISDPGGSTDTQYF. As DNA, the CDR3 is TGTGCCATCAGTGACCCGGGAGGGAGCACAGATACGCAGTATTTT.

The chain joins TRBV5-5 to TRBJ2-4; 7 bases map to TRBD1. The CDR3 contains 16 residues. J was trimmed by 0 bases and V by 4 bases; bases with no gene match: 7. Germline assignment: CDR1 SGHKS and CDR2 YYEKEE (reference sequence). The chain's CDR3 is CASSPGTALAKNIQYF. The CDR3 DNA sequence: TGTGCCAGCAGCCCTGGGACAGCTCTAGCCAAAAACATTCAGTACTTC.

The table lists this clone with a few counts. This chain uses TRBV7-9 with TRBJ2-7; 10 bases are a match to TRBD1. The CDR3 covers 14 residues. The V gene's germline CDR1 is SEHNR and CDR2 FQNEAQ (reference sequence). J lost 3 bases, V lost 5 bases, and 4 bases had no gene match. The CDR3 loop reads CASSPRDRGYEQYF. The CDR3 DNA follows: TGTGCCAGCAGCCCCCGGGACAGGGGCTACGAGCAGTACTTC.

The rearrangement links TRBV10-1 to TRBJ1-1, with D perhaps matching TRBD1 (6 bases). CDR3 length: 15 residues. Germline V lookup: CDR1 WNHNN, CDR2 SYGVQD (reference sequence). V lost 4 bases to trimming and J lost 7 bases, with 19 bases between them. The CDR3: CASSGRGRGGGEAFF. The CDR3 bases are TGCGCCAGCAGTGGTAGGGGCAGGGGAGGTGGTGAAGCTTTCTTT.

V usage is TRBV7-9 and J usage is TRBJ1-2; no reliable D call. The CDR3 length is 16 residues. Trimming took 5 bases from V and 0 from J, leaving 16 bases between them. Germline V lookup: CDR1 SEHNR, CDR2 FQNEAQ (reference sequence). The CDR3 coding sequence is TGTGCCAGCAGCCAGCCAGTGACGAGTCCTAACTATGGCTACACCTTC. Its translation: CASSQPVTSPNYGYTF.

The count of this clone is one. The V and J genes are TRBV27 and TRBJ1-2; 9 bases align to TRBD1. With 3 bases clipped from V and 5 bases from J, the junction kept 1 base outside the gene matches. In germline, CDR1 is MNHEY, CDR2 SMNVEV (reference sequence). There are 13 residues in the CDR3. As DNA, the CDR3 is TGTGCCAGCAGTTTGGGGACAGGGTATGGCTACACCTTC. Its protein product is CASSLGTGYGYTF.